This T cell receptor beta chain was sequenced during a study of blood T cell repertoires in COVID-19. About the study: Italy, Spain and the United States were the sources of the convalescent and acute COVID-19 samples. From T cells, B-cell-depleted T cells, or PBMCs came the material, which was cDNA or gDNA.

In regard to this clone: Other nucleotide sequences in the sample specify the same CDR3.

This CDR3 spans 13 amino acids. The ends were cut back, 0 bases at V and 4 bases at J, with 6 bases in the middle. Germline CDR1 is MNHEY and CDR2 is SVGAGI. Source study methods: Amplified reference gene primers provided the basis for estimating nucleated cell counts. Profiled with immunoSEQ multiplex PCR; TCRdb holds only in-frame clones, not every one. V, J and clone size were drawn from that table, and D and trimming were deduced from the DNA. The repertoire holds around 200,000 clones, with around 87% as singletons. This receptor was identified in a man aged 40-49 years with active or convalescent COVID-19. The chain recombines TRBV6-5 with TRBJ1-2; weak D call: TRBD1 (6 bases). The sequenced sample consisted of peripheral blood. CDR3 in DNA: TGTGCCAGCAGTTACTCAGGGGGCTATGGCTACACCTTC. Encoded protein: CASSYSGGYGYTF.